What follows are 12 T cell receptor beta chains derived from one specimen sequenced in a study of OX40 agonist ivuxolimab in advanced cancers. Libraries were prepared by immunoSEQ multiplex PCR; TCRdb keeps only in-frame clonotypes and omits some of them. The repertoire consists of about 12,000 clones, with 80% to 90% occurring once and the leading ten covering around 45%. The sequencing here drew on CD4+ or CD8+ T cells sorted from blood, taken in a trial of the OX40 agonist ivuxolimab. These receptors came from an adult with an advanced solid tumor such as melanoma, head and neck, liver or kidney cancer.

The rearrangement links TRBV4-1 to TRBJ2-1, with D maybe TRBD2 (5 bases). Trimming pared 3 bases from V and 6 bases from J, leaving 12 bases between. Germline V lookup: CDR1 MGHRA, CDR2 YSYEKL. This CDR3 is 14 amino acids long. This CDR3 is CASSQRAGGNEQFF. CDR3 coding DNA: TGCGCCAGCAGCCAGAGGGCGGGTGGCAATGAGCAGTTCTTC.

The rearrangement uses TRBV5-6 and TRBJ2-7; D is perhaps TRBD2 (6 bases). The CDR3 runs to 14 residues. The V gene lost 3 bases and the J gene lost 7 bases, with 17 bases spanning the gap. CDR1 and CDR2 from the germline V gene are SGHDT and YYEEEE. CDR3 in amino acids: CASSYGTDGKEQYF. The CDR3 DNA sequence: TGTGCCAGCAGCTACGGGACTGACGGGAAAGAGCAGTACTTC.

V usage is TRBV13 and J usage is TRBJ2-7; TRBD1 matches at 8 bases. Trimming cost V 6 bases and J 2 bases; bases outside gene matches: 12. This CDR3 has 16 amino acids. CDR1 and CDR2 from the germline V gene are PRHDT and FYEKMQ (reference sequence). The CDR3 bases are TGTGCCAGCAGACGGTTTGCGCCGGGACAGGCCTACGAGCAGTACTTC. This translates into CASRRFAPGQAYEQYF.

The chain employs TRBV4-3 and TRBJ2-7; either TRBD1 or TRBD2 may supply D (5 bases each). This CDR3 contains 17 residues. The V gene lost 0 bases and the J gene lost 3 bases, with 18 bases spanning the gap. Germline V CDR1 and CDR2: LGHNA, YSLEER. DNA of the CDR3: TGCGCCAGCAGCCAAGATTCGAGTGGGCCAGGGAGCTACGAGCAGTACTTC. Amino acid sequence: CASSQDSSGPGSYEQYF.

This sequence joins TRBV4-1 and TRBJ2-7; D perhaps matches TRBD2 (7 bases). Trimming cost V 4 bases and J 9 bases, with 19 bases left between them. CDR1 is MGHRA and CDR2 is YSYEKL in the germline V gene. The length of the CDR3 is 14 residues. The chain's CDR3 is CASSPGGGSVGQYF. In nucleotides, the CDR3 is TGCGCCAGCAGCCCGGGGGGCGGAAGCGTCGGGCAGTACTTC.

The chain employs TRBV7-8 and TRBJ2-7; either TRBD1 or TRBD2 may fit D (5 bases each). CDR3 length equals 17 residues. Trimming pared 0 bases from V and 3 bases from J, leaving 18 bases between. Per germline, CDR1 SGHVS and CDR2 FQNEAQ. CDR3 sequence (DNA): TGTGCCAGCAGCTTAGCGCCGGCGGCTCGGGGACGCTACGAGCAGTACTTC. Its protein is CASSLAPAARGRYEQYF.

This chain connects TRBV13 to TRBJ2-1; 9 bases align to TRBD1. This CDR3 is built from 16 residues. Germline V gives CDR1 PRHDT, CDR2 FYEKMQ (reference sequence). Trimming cost V 4 bases and J 3 bases; bases outside gene matches: 7. The CDR3 DNA follows: TGTGCCAGCAGCTCAACCGGGACAGGGCACTACAATGAGCAGTTCTTC. As protein: CASSSTGTGHYNEQFF.

The chain combines TRBV5-1 with TRBJ2-2, with 10 nucleotides matching TRBD1. After removal of 5 bases from V and 3 bases from J, the junction contained 7 bases not matched to a gene. Germline CDR1 reads SGHRS; CDR2 reads YFSETQ. The CDR3 contains 16 residues. The CDR3 protein is CASRSRQGADTGELFF. CDR3 bases: TGCGCCAGCAGGAGCCGACAGGGGGCGGACACCGGGGAGCTGTTTTTT.

This clone was seen more than once but under ten times. The rearrangement uses TRBV11-2 and TRBJ1-1, with 8 bases identical to TRBD1. Trimming removed 6 bases from V and 3 bases from J; junction bases left unmatched: 3. The CDR3 sequence is 13 residues long. Germline V gene lookup returns CDR1 SGHAT and CDR2 FQNNGV. CDR3 sequence reads: CASSMTGDTEAFF. The CDR3 bases are TGTGCCAGCAGTATGACAGGGGACACTGAAGCTTTCTTT.

J is TRBJ1-1 and V is TRBV19; D ambiguous. Looked up from germline, CDR1 is LNHDA and CDR2 is SQIVND (reference sequence). The V and J ends lost 5 bases and 0 bases respectively, with 10 bases between them. The CDR3 covers 14 residues. The CDR3 is CASSGVGLNTEAFF. DNA of the CDR3: TGTGCCAGTAGTGGAGTAGGGCTGAACACTGAAGCTTTCTTT.

J is TRBJ2-1 and V is TRBV4-1; 7 positions agree with TRBD1. V was pared by 2 bases and J by 10 bases, with 8 bases of the junction left unmatched. Germline CDR1 is MGHRA and CDR2 is YSYEKL. The CDR3 contains 14 residues. The CDR3 sequence is CASSQIGTGDEQFF. The CDR3 DNA reads as TGCGCCAGCAGCCAAATCGGTACAGGGGACGAGCAGTTCTTC.

The rearrangement links TRBV19 to TRBJ2-2, with 8 bases that match TRBD1. CDR3 size: 15 residues. Germline values: CDR1 LNHDA, CDR2 SQIVND (reference sequence). The V gene end was trimmed by 3 bases and the J gene end by 7 bases; junction bases not matched to a gene: 7. The CDR3 DNA reads TGTGCCAGTAGTATTATAACAGGGGGGTTCGGGGAGCTGTTTTTT. This gives the protein CASSIITGGFGELFF.